The entry that follows covers one T cell receptor beta chain sequence. Its antigen is currently unknown. The data are from a study of vaccination effects on CD4 cells after COVID-19. Trimming removed 3 bases from V and 5 bases from J, with 9 bases in between. The CDR3 sequence is 13 residues long. Germline CDR1 KGHDR, CDR2 SFDVKD. Data came from immunoSEQ multiplex PCR; TCRdb stores just in-frame clones and leaves some out. The sample carries 25,000 to 35,000 clones, roughly 71% recorded once. Sequencing followed a ViraFEST assay step that expanded antigen-specific CD4+ T cells with viral peptide pools. Isolating CD4+ T cells followed approximately 9 days of culture. Vaccine administered to participants consisted of two doses of either BNT162b2 or mRNA-1273.

Source: CD4+ T cells from PBMCs cultured with HCoV-NL63 spike peptides, taken after COVID-19 vaccination. J is TRBJ2-5 and V is TRBV24-1; the D is unclear. This TCR was sampled from a human donor who received a COVID-19 vaccine. CDR3 bases: TGTGCCACCAGTGATCAAGGGTCGGAGACCCAGTACTTC. It encodes CATSDQGSETQYF.